Shown below are 8 T cell receptor beta chains from a single sample sequenced in a study of shared clonotypes between healthy human individuals (dated by TCRdb to 2020 to 2021). Library preparation was by the immunoSEQ multiplex PCR assay. The immuneACCESS repertoire file appears here via TCRdb, limited to in-frame rearrangements. These files lack a portion of the clones; in checked studies, under half of the deficit traces to unresolved V genes, and the cause of the others is not known. The sample profile shows 1.4 million to 1.5 million clones; around 95% of them were found once. The ten biggest clones cover over 1% of the sample. Material: naive CD4+ T cells sorted from blood. The sample's cell subset or site label, decoded: CD45RA+ positively selected. The receptors were gathered from a man aged 25 to 45 in good health.

This chain's CDR3 is CAWSVGRGLAGTYEQYF. The CDR3 DNA follows: TGTGCCTGGAGTGTGGGCAGAGGACTAGCGGGGACCTACGAGCAGTACTTC. The chain couples TRBV30 to TRBJ2-7, with TRBD2 matching 12 bases. Losses at the gene ends were 0 bases for V and 2 bases for J; bases not matched to a gene: 8. This CDR3 has 17 amino acids. CDR1 GTSNPN and CDR2 SVGIG come from the germline V gene (reference sequence).

This clone was observed a single time. The rearrangement joins TRBV6-6 to TRBJ1-2; 10 bases line up with TRBD1. The CDR3 has 15 residues. Germline V gene sequence: CDR1 MNHNY, CDR2 SVGAGI (reference sequence). The V gene end was trimmed by 6 bases and the J gene end by 3 bases; junction bases not matched to a gene: 7. CDR3 in amino acids: CASRHRQGAHYGYTF. The DNA of the CDR3 is TGTGCCAGCAGGCATCGACAGGGGGCGCACTATGGCTACACCTTC.

This chain uses TRBV28 with TRBJ1-5; unclear D gene. The CDR3 is 12 amino acids. V lost 3 bases and J 6 bases, leaving 6 bases between the germline ends. The germline CDR1 and CDR2 sequences are MDHEN and SYDVKM. This chain's CDR3 is CASSFQIQPQHF. In DNA, the CDR3 is TGTGCCAGCAGTTTTCAGATTCAGCCCCAGCATTTT.

CDR3 coding DNA: TGTGCCAGCAGTTTCAACGGCGGGGGAAAACTGTTTTTT. It encodes CASSFNGGGKLFF. The rearrangement joins TRBV28 to TRBJ1-4; a weak D match, TRBD1 (5 bases). From germline, CDR1 is MDHEN and CDR2 SYDVKM. Trimming left V 3 bases short and J 10 bases short, with 12 bases between. The CDR3 spans 13 residues.

The chain has TRBV6-5 and TRBJ2-3, with D maybe TRBD1 (5 bases). Trimming took off 0 bases at V and 8 bases at J, with 12 bases between the two ends. This CDR3 spans 14 amino acids. Germline-derived CDR1 and CDR2 are MNHEY and SVGAGI. This chain's CDR3 is CASSYSTPQGTQYF. In DNA form, the CDR3 reads TGTGCCAGCAGTTACTCAACTCCCCAGGGTACGCAGTATTTT.

The chain is built from TRBV28 and TRBJ2-4; the D gene is possibly TRBD1 (5 bases). V lost 5 bases and J 0 bases, leaving 14 bases between the germline ends. The CDR3 is made up of 16 amino acids. CDR1 and CDR2 (germline): MDHEN, SYDVKM. The chain's CDR3 is CASSRLGDLAKNIQYF. As DNA, the CDR3 is TGTGCCAGCAGTCGCCTAGGGGATCTAGCCAAAAACATTCAGTACTTC.

The chain recombines TRBV5-1 with TRBJ2-7, with D tentatively TRBD2 (6 bases). CDR3 size: 16 residues. Germline V gene sequence: CDR1 SGHRS, CDR2 YFSETQ. Trimming took 0 bases from V and 2 from J, leaving 15 bases between them. The CDR3 coding sequence is TGCGCCAGCAGCTTGGCCGGCGGGGTCAAGGCCTACGAGCAGTACTTC. Its protein product is CASSLAGGVKAYEQYF. Full variable domain (missing parts from reference TRBV5-1 and TRBJ2-7): KAGVTQTPRYLIKTRGQQVTLSCSPISGHRSVSWYQQTPGQGLQFLFEYFSETQRNKGNFPGRFSGRQFSNSRSEMNVSTLELGDSALYLCASSLAGGVKAYEQYFGPGTRLTVT.

This chain joins TRBV19 and TRBJ2-3, with 13 bases that match TRBD2. This CDR3 spans 19 amino acids. CDR1 is LNHDA and CDR2 is SQIVND in the germline V gene (reference sequence). J lost 4 bases, V lost 4 bases, and 14 bases had no gene match. This CDR3 reads CASSKNVPGLAGTPDTQYF. CDR3 DNA sequence: TGTGCCAGTAGTAAAAACGTCCCGGGACTAGCGGGAACCCCAGATACGCAGTATTTT.